This T cell receptor (beta chain) was retrieved from a study of shared clonotypes between healthy human individuals. V gave up 4 bases and J gave up 2 bases, with 16 bases separating them. CDR3 length: 15 residues. Per the germline V gene, CDR1 is SGHKS and CDR2 is YYEKEE (reference sequence). Clones were read by immunoSEQ multiplex PCR, and TCRdb kept only the in-frame ones, dropping some. The data show millions of clones, 85% to 95% seen once. This sequence joins TRBV5-5 and TRBJ2-7; no definite D call. The receptor comes from a man aged 18 to 30 in good health. Some clones in this sample may be carry-over from other donors' samples. The sample consisted of naive CD4+ T cells from PBMCs. Described subset: CD45RA+ positively selected. CDR3 bases: TGTGCCAGCAGCACTGACCCGGTAGAGCCCTACGAGCAGTACTTC. The encoded protein is CASSTDPVEPYEQYF.